These T cell receptor beta chains were read from a single sample in a study of T-cell memory formation after mild COVID-19. TCRdb used MiXCR to reprocess the 5' RACE reads, holding one entry per CDR3 protein. The profile covers about 560,000 distinct CDR3 sequences, with 15% to 20% appearing a single time and around 12% taken by the ten largest. The sequenced material came from PBMCs or a T cell subset sorted from them (not recorded which). The receptors were gathered from an adult woman who had mild COVID-19 (a few samples of this study predate the infection). Cell type and time point are not known. CDR3s include the opening cysteine and the closing phenylalanine or tryptophan. The D gene is left open where the match is weak. Only some rows state a clone size, as once, few, many or a class for expanded clones.

TRBV5-5	NA	TRBD1	TRBJ2-1	TGTGCCAGCAGCCCGGGACAGGGGAGCTTGGATGAGCAGTTCTTC	CASSPGQGSLDEQFF
TRBV27	few	NA	TRBJ2-7	TGTGCCAGCAGTTCACGCCAGGGGTTCCCGTCCTACGAGCAGTACTTC	CASSSRQGFPSYEQYF
TRBV7-9	NA	NA	TRBJ2-5	TGTGCCAGCAGCGTAAATGGCGGGTTACAAGAGACCCAGTACTTC	CASSVNGGLQETQYF
TRBV4-1	NA	TRBD1	TRBJ2-7	TGCGCCAGCAGCCAACTCGGGACAGGGTCCTACGAGCAGTACTTC	CASSQLGTGSYEQYF
TRBV5-1	NA	TRBD2	TRBJ2-3	TGCGCCAGCAGCCGTAGCGGGTGGAGCACAGATACGCAGTATTTT	CASSRSGWSTDTQYF
TRBV2	many	NA	TRBJ2-7	TGTGCCAGCCGTTGGGGGAGTTCCTACGAGCAGTACTTC	CASRWGSSYEQYF
TRBV5-1	NA	NA	TRBJ1-1	TGCGCCAGCAGCGTAGCAGTTTTGAACACTGAAGCTTTCTTT	CASSVAVLNTEAFF
TRBV7-2	NA	TRBD2	TRBJ2-1	TGTGCCAGCAGCCCGCTAGCGGGAGCCCCCTCCTACAATGAGCAGTTCTTC	CASSPLAGAPSYNEQFF
TRBV7-9	NA	TRBD1	TRBJ2-1	TGTGCCAGCAGCTTATCCAGGGGGAGCTCCTACAATGAGCAGTTCTTC	CASSLSRGSSYNEQFF
TRBV7-9	NA	NA	TRBJ1-6	TGTGCCAGCAGCTCGTCGGCCCAGGGTTCACATAATTCACCCCTCCACTTT	CASSSSAQGSHNSPLHF
TRBV7-9	NA	TRBD2	TRBJ2-1	TGTGCCAGCAGCCCCCCTCGGGGGGCCTACAATGAGCAGTTCTTC	CASSPPRGAYNEQFF
TRBV9	NA	TRBD2	TRBJ2-3	TGTGCCAGCAGCGTAGGGACTAGCGGGGTCACAGATACGCAGTATTTT	CASSVGTSGVTDTQYF
TRBV19	few	NA	TRBJ2-3	TGTGCCAGTAGTGGCAGGGGGGTAGATACGCAGTATTTT	CASSGRGVDTQYF
TRBV20-1	few	TRBD1	TRBJ1-2	TGCAGCCCCCCGACAGGGTCGAGGGGCTACACCTTC	CSPPTGSRGYTF
TRBV18	NA	TRBD1	TRBJ1-6	TGTGCCAGCTCACCAAGGACAGGGGGATCCCTGAGCTCCTATAATTCACCCCTCCACTTT	CASSPRTGGSLSSYNSPLHF
TRBV5-5	few	NA	TRBJ2-7	TGTGCCAGCAGCTTTGATAGCGGTACCTACGAGCAGTACTTC	CASSFDSGTYEQYF
TRBV27	NA	NA	TRBJ2-3	TGTGCCAGCACCCCTAGCAGGAGTAGGTATTTT	CASTPSRSRYF
TRBV12-3/TRBV12-4	NA	NA	TRBJ2-3	TGTGCCAGCAGTTCGCGTTCTGGGGGGCCCCCAGATACGCAGTATTTT	CASSSRSGGPPDTQYF
TRBV25-1	NA	TRBD2	TRBJ2-7	TGTGCCAGCAGTGAATACAGCGGGAGCAGGAGCTACGAGCAGTACTTC	CASSEYSGSRSYEQYF
TRBV20-1	NA	NA	TRBJ2-5	TGCAGTGCTAGAGATCATAATGGGCTGGAGACCCAGTACTTC	CSARDHNGLETQYF
TRBV7-8	once	NA	TRBJ2-1	TGTGCCAGCAGCTCGGGACCTAGATTAGCGTTCTTC	CASSSGPRLAFF
TRBV6-1	few	TRBD1	TRBJ1-4	TGTGCCAGCAGTGAAGGGACAGGGGGCCCCTTTGGAAAACTGTTTTTT	CASSEGTGGPFGKLFF
TRBV20-1	few	NA	TRBJ2-2	TGCAGTGCTAGAGATAGTGGAACCGGGGAGCTGTTTTTT	CSARDSGTGELFF
TRBV7-9	many	TRBD2	TRBJ2-1	TGTGCCAGCAGCTTATTTCTAGCGGGTAGGGATGAGCAGTTCTTC	CASSLFLAGRDEQFF
TRBV29-1	NA	NA	TRBJ2-1	TGCAGCGTTGATGTCGGTGGACGGAATGAGCAGTTCTTC	CSVDVGGRNEQFF
TRBV24-1	NA	NA	TRBJ1-5	TGTGCCACCAGTGACCCGACCCTGGGGGATCAGCCCCAGCATTTT	CATSDPTLGDQPQHF
TRBV6-5	NA	TRBD1	TRBJ2-4	TGTGCCAGCAGTCTTGCTGGGACAGGGGACATTCAGTACTTC	CASSLAGTGDIQYF
TRBV5-1	NA	TRBD1	TRBJ2-1	TGCGCCAGCAGCTTGGACAGGGGCAACAATGAGCAGTTCTTC	CASSLDRGNNEQFF
TRBV7-9	few	NA	TRBJ1-2	TGTGCCAGCAGCTTAGGCCACGGGGCAGCGCCTGGGGATGGCTACACCTTC	CASSLGHGAAPGDGYTF
TRBV6-6	few	NA	TRBJ2-6	TGTGCCAGCAGTGACCGGGGGCAGCCCGCGGCTGGGGCCAACGTCCTGACTTTC	CASSDRGQPAAGANVLTF
TRBV9	NA	TRBD2	TRBJ2-1	TGTGCCAGCAGCCCGACTAGCACCTCCTACAATGAGCAGTTCTTC	CASSPTSTSYNEQFF
TRBV4-1	few	TRBD2	TRBJ2-7	TGCGCCAGCAGCCACCGGGAGGGTACCTACGAGCAGTACTTC	CASSHREGTYEQYF
TRBV7-2	many	TRBD1	TRBJ2-7	TGTGCCAGCAGTTTGGACAGGGCGTCCTACGAGCAGTACTTC	CASSLDRASYEQYF
TRBV12-3/TRBV12-4	NA	NA	TRBJ2-7	TGTGCCAGCAGTTTTGTGGTCTACGAGCAGTACTTC	CASSFVVYEQYF
TRBV7-6	NA	NA	TRBJ2-7	TGTGCCAGCAGCTTAGCGCCGGCCGGGTCCAGAGACGAGCAGTACTTC	CASSLAPAGSRDEQYF
TRBV14	NA	NA	TRBJ2-5	TGTGCCAGCAGCCAAGTGATGGACGCGGAGACCCAGTACTTC	CASSQVMDAETQYF
TRBV30	NA	NA	TRBJ1-1	TGTGCCTGGAGTGTTTGGAGGGGAAACACTGAAGCTTTCTTT	CAWSVWRGNTEAFF
TRBV5-1	few	TRBD1	TRBJ1-1	TGCGCCAGCAGCTTGTTCGGACAGGTGAACACTGAAGCTTTCTTT	CASSLFGQVNTEAFF
TRBV19	NA	TRBD2	TRBJ2-6	TGTGCCACAAGCGGGGAACCCTTTGGTGGGGCCAACGTCCTGACTTTC	CATSGEPFGGANVLTF
TRBV7-6	NA	TRBD1	TRBJ2-7	TGTGCCAGCAGCTTAACGCGACAGGGGGCCGAGGAGCAGTACTTC	CASSLTRQGAEEQYF
TRBV5-8	few	TRBD2	TRBJ2-1	TGTGCCAGCAGCCGCGGACTAGCGGGAGTCGACAATGAGCAGTTCTTC	CASSRGLAGVDNEQFF
TRBV20-1	NA	NA	TRBJ1-4	TGCAGTGCTAGAGTCCCCCTAGGTGAAAAACTGTTTTTT	CSARVPLGEKLFF
TRBV30	few	NA	TRBJ1-6	TGTGCATGCAACAGGGCTGGGGTTTCACCCCTCCACTTT	CACNRAGVSPLHF
TRBV2	few	TRBD2	TRBJ2-1	TGTGCCAGCAGTGATGGGACTAGCGGGAGGGTCTTACTTACTGATGAGCAGTTCTTC	CASSDGTSGRVLLTDEQFF